These 23 T cell receptor beta chains share one sample of origin, sequenced in a study of CD8+ T cells in alopecia areata. The treatment: oral pan-JAK inhibitor, 5-10 mg twice daily. After isolation, RNA underwent reverse transcription to generate cDNA as the sequencing template. TCRdb's copy holds only in-frame clones and misses some; the assay was immunoSEQ multiplex PCR. The table shows some 190,000 clones, with more than 55% occurring only once. Sequencing was performed on CD4+ T cells sorted from blood, taken around week 47, from a patient treated with tofacitinib. All receptors come from a human donor with alopecia areata.

This chain joins TRBV15 and TRBJ2-3; no clear D. There are 11 residues in the CDR3. Per germline, CDR1 LNHNV and CDR2 YYDKDF (reference sequence). V lost 3 bases to trimming and J lost 3 bases, with 1 base between them. CDR3 in amino acids: CATSRTDTQYF. CDR3 DNA sequence: TGTGCCACCAGCAGGACAGATACGCAGTATTTT.

The genes are TRBV25-1 and TRBJ1-5; TRBD1 matches at 7 bases. Germline assignment: CDR1 MGHDK and CDR2 SYGVNS. The trim removed 5 bases at V and 4 bases at J, leaving 5 bases unmatched. CDR3 size: 14 residues. The DNA of the CDR3 is TGTGCCAGCAGTAGAAGGGGGCGAAATCAGCCCCAGCATTTT. It is translated as CASSRRGRNQPQHF. The variable domain in full, with the rest retrieved from reference TRBV25-1 and TRBJ1-5, is EADIYQTPRYLVIGTGKKITLECSQTMGHDKMYWYQQDPGMELHLIHYSYGVNSTEKGDLSSESTVSRIRTEHFPLTLESARPSHTSQYLCASSRRGRNQPQHFGDGTRLSIL.

The rearrangement links TRBV5-6 to TRBJ1-1; D remains unclear. This CDR3 comprises 14 residues. The V and J ends lost 3 bases and 9 bases respectively, with 18 bases between them. CDR1 and CDR2 (germline): SGHDT, YYEEEE. The CDR3 is CASSYPRSELKAFF. The CDR3 nucleotides are TGTGCCAGCAGCTACCCAAGATCCGAGCTGAAAGCTTTCTTT.

V gene TRBV7-9 combines with J gene TRBJ1-4; D is unresolved. V was trimmed by 2 bases and J by 7 bases, leaving 14 bases between them. This CDR3 spans 15 amino acids. Germline V CDR1 and CDR2: SEHNR, FQNEAQ (reference sequence). DNA of the CDR3: TGTGCCAGCAGCTTAAGTCTGCGCGGAGGTGAAAAACTGTTTTTT. As protein: CASSLSLRGGEKLFF.

This clone was observed a handful of times. The V and J genes are TRBV27 and TRBJ1-5; 8 bases line up with TRBD1. The CDR3 contains 14 residues. The V segment lost 5 bases and the J segment 8 bases; nucleotides outside the gene matches: 8. CDR1 and CDR2 from the germline V gene are MNHEY and SMNVEV (reference sequence). The CDR3 here is CASSQDDRGKPQHF. The CDR3 region has the DNA TGTGCCAGCAGTCAAGACGACAGGGGTAAGCCCCAGCATTTT.

This clone was detected once. V gene TRBV30 combines with J gene TRBJ1-1, with D possibly being TRBD1 (6 bases). The CDR3 sequence is 14 residues long. V lost 4 bases and J lost 3, with 15 bases in between. Germline V gives CDR1 GTSNPN, CDR2 SVGIG (reference sequence). The CDR3 nucleotides are TGTGCCTGGAACTCACAGGGAAGGGACACTGAAGCTTTCTTT. This sequence encodes CAWNSQGRDTEAFF.

The V gene is TRBV5-6, the J gene TRBJ1-1; D gene ambiguous. The ends were cut back, 0 bases at V and 6 bases at J, with 12 bases in the middle. From germline, CDR1 is SGHDT and CDR2 YYEEEE. The CDR3 is 14 residues long. The CDR3 here is CASSLGLGDPEAFF. The DNA for the CDR3 is TGTGCCAGCAGCTTGGGGCTCGGGGATCCTGAAGCTTTCTTT.

This sequence joins TRBV29-1 and TRBJ2-2, with a possible D match to TRBD1 (5 bases). This CDR3 comprises 14 residues. V was trimmed by 4 bases and J by 4 bases, leaving 13 bases between them. Germline V gene sequence: CDR1 SQVTM, CDR2 ANQGSEA. CDR3 bases: TGCAGCGTTGGCCCAGGGCAAAGCACCGGGGAGCTGTTTTTT. It specifies CSVGPGQSTGELFF.

The chain uses TRBV29-1 and TRBJ1-2; 7 bases map to TRBD1. The CDR3 runs 14 residues. The germline V gene encodes CDR1 SQVTM and CDR2 ANQGSEA. Losses at the gene ends were 3 bases for V and 1 base for J; bases not matched to a gene: 5. The CDR3 coding sequence is TGCAGCGTTGATGGGGGACAGATTAACTATGGCTACACCTTC. Translated, it gives CSVDGGQINYGYTF.

The chain carries TRBV29-1 and TRBJ2-7; D unclear. With 4 bases removed from V and 0 bases from J, the gap between germline ends came to 10 bases. Germline CDR1 reads SQVTM; CDR2 reads ANQGSEA. There are 13 residues in the CDR3. This chain's CDR3 is CSVVPILSYEQYF. In nucleotides, the CDR3 is TGCAGCGTTGTTCCCATCCTCTCCTACGAGCAGTACTTC.

The chain uses TRBV25-1 and TRBJ2-7, with 8 bases identical to TRBD1. The CDR3 contains 15 residues. The germline V gene has CDR1 MGHDK and CDR2 SYGVNS. The V and J ends lost 2 bases and 7 bases, in that order; junction bases with no gene match: 10. The CDR3 is CASSEGPGGHWEQYF. Written as DNA, the CDR3 is TGTGCCAGCAGTGAAGGGCCAGGGGGCCATTGGGAGCAGTACTTC.

This clone was counted only a few times. CDR3 nucleotide sequence: TGTGCCAGCAGCTTAGATCCGGGACGGGCTAACTATGGCTACACCTTC. Protein product: CASSLDPGRANYGYTF. V usage is TRBV7-8 and J usage is TRBJ1-2, with D perhaps matching TRBD1 (5 bases). V lost 1 base and J lost 0, with 12 bases in between. This CDR3 comprises 16 residues. Germline V gene data show CDR1 as SGHVS and CDR2 as FQNEAQ.

The chain combines TRBV5-1 with TRBJ2-3; 7 nucleotides line up with TRBD1. Germline V gives CDR1 SGHRS, CDR2 YFSETQ. CDR3 size: 14 residues. V trimming: 4 bases; J trimming: 5 bases; junction bases outside the gene matches: 7. DNA for the CDR3: TGCGCCAGCAGCCCGGGGACAGCCCGAGATACGCAGTATTTT. As protein: CASSPGTARDTQYF.

CDR3 region: CASKPTVLNTEAFF. The DNA for the CDR3 is TGTGCCAGCAAACCGACAGTGCTGAACACTGAAGCTTTCTTT. The gene calls are TRBV6-5 and TRBJ1-1, with D maybe TRBD1 (5 bases). Germline CDR1 is MNHEY and CDR2 is SVGAGI. Trimming pared 7 bases from V and 0 bases from J, leaving 12 bases between. The CDR3 runs 14 residues.

The genes are TRBV19 and TRBJ1-2; TRBD1 aligns across 9 bases. The CDR3 has 15 residues. Germline CDR1 and CDR2: LNHDA and SQIVND (reference sequence). J lost 5 bases, V lost 7 bases, and 11 bases had no gene match. This CDR3 reads CASKAGRDRVYGYTF. In nucleotides, the CDR3 is TGTGCCAGTAAGGCCGGGCGGGACAGGGTGTATGGCTACACCTTC.

The chain links TRBV6-1 to TRBJ1-1; 9 positions match TRBD1. Germline V gene data show CDR1 as MNHNS and CDR2 as SASEGT. With V trimmed by 5 bases and J by 3 bases, 4 bases remained unmatched. The CDR3 extends over 14 amino acids. Here the CDR3 reads CASSPRTGDTEAFF. As DNA, the CDR3 is TGTGCCAGCAGTCCCCGGACAGGGGACACTGAAGCTTTCTTT.

This clone was recorded only once. V gene TRBV6-6 combines with J gene TRBJ1-2; tentative D call: TRBD1 (6 bases). V was trimmed by 6 bases and J by 4 bases, leaving 15 bases between them. CDR3 length: 14 residues. The germline gives CDR1 MNHNY, CDR2 SVGAGI (reference sequence). As DNA, the CDR3 is TGTGCCAGCAGGTTTCAGGGGAGCGTCTATGGCTACACCTTC. It specifies CASRFQGSVYGYTF.

The chain has TRBV2 and TRBJ1-5; possibly TRBD1 for D (6 bases). CDR3 size: 15 residues. Germline V lookup: CDR1 SNHLY, CDR2 FYNNEI. V was cut by 5 bases and J by 2 bases, with 13 bases left in between. The DNA of the CDR3 is TGTGCCAGCAGTCAGGGGATGACGGGCAATCAGCCCCAGCATTTT. Translated, it gives CASSQGMTGNQPQHF.

This clone was seen a few times. The J gene is TRBJ2-6, the V gene TRBV7-2, with D maybe TRBD1 (6 bases). Germline V lookup: CDR1 SGHTA, CDR2 FQGNSA. This CDR3 has 15 amino acids. Trimming pared 6 bases from V and 4 bases from J, leaving 13 bases between. For the CDR3, the DNA is TGTGCCAGCAGTCCGACAGGTACCGGGGCCAACGTCCTGACTTTC. Protein: CASSPTGTGANVLTF.

In DNA form, the CDR3 reads TGCAGCGTAGCCTATTCGGACATTCAGTACTTC. Translated: CSVAYSDIQYF. The chain links TRBV29-1 to TRBJ2-4; D ambiguous. The CDR3 extends over 11 amino acids. In germline, CDR1 is SQVTM, CDR2 ANQGSEA. The germline V and J ends were trimmed by 6 bases and 8 bases, with 11 bases remaining between them.

This clone is a singleton in its sample. The chain is built from TRBV27 and TRBJ1-2; unclear D gene. Between the trimmed V and J ends, which lost 5 bases and 4 bases, there was a span of 14 bases. This CDR3 contains 14 residues. Germline V gene data show CDR1 as MNHEY and CDR2 as SMNVEV (reference sequence). As DNA, the CDR3 is TGTGCCAGCAGTACCCAAGGACGGTCCTATGGCTACACCTTC. This translates into CASSTQGRSYGYTF.

This rearrangement joins TRBV29-1 to TRBJ1-1; TRBD1 is a possible D gene (6 bases). This CDR3 is built from 11 residues. Germline lookup yields CDR1 SQVTM and CDR2 ANQGSEA. V was cut by 6 bases and J by 8 bases, with 13 bases left in between. CDR3 DNA: TGCAGCGTGCGCTTTAGGGGGGAAGCTTTCTTT. It codes for CSVRFRGEAFF.

The chain joins TRBV29-1 to TRBJ2-7; 10 bases fit TRBD1. CDR1 and CDR2 (germline): SQVTM, ANQGSEA. Unmatched junction bases numbered 7, after V lost 7 bases and J lost 4 bases. The CDR3 loop spans 13 amino acids. The CDR3: CSATGTGVYEQYF. Written as DNA, the CDR3 is TGCAGCGCTACCGGGACAGGGGTGTACGAGCAGTACTTC.